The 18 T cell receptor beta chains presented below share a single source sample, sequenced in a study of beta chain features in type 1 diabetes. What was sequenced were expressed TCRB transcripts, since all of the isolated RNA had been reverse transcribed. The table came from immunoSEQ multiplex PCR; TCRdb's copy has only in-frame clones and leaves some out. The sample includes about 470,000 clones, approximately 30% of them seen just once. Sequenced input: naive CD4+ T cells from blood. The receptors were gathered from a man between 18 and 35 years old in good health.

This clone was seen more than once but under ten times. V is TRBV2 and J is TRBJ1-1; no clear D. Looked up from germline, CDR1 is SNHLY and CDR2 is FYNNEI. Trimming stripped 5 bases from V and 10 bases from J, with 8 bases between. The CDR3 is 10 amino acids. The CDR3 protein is CASSLSLAFF. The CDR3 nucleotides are TGTGCCAGCAGTCTCAGTTTAGCTTTCTTT.

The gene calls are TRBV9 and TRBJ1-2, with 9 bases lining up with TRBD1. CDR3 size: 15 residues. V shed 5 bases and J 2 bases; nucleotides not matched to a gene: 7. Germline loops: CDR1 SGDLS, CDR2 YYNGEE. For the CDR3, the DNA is TGTGCCAGCAGAGTGACAGGGGGATCGAACTATGGCTACACCTTC. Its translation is CASRVTGGSNYGYTF. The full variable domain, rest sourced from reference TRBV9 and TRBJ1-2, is DSGVTQTPKHLITATGQRVTLRCSPRSGDLSVYWYQQSLDQGLQFLIQYYNGEERAKGNILERFSAQQFPDLHSELNLSSLELGDSALYFCASRVTGGSNYGYTFGSGTRLTVV.

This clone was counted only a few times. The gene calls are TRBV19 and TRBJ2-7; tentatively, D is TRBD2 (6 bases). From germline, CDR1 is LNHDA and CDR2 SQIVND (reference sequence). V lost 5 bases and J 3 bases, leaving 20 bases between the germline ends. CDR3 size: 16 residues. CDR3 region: CASSSARVAEYYEQYF. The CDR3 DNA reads TGTGCCAGTAGTTCGGCGCGGGTAGCGGAATACTACGAGCAGTACTTC.

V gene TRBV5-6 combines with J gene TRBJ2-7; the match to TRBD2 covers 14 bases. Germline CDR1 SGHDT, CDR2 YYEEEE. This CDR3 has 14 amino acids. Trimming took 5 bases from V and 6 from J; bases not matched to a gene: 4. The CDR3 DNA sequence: TGTGCCAGCAGGACTGGACTAGCGGGAGGCGAGCAGTACTTC. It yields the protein CASRTGLAGGEQYF.

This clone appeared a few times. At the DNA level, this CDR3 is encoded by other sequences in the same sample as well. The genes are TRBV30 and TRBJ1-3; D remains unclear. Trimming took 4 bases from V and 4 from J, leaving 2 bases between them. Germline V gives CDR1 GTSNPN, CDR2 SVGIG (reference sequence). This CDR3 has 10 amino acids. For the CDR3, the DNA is TGTGCCTGGACAGGAAACACCATATATTTT. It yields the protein CAWTGNTIYF.

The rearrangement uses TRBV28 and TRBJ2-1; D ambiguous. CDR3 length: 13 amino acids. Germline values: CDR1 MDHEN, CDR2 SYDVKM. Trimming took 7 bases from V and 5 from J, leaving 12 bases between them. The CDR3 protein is CASTKLKNNEQFF. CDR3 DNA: TGTGCCAGCACCAAGCTTAAGAACAATGAGCAGTTCTTC.

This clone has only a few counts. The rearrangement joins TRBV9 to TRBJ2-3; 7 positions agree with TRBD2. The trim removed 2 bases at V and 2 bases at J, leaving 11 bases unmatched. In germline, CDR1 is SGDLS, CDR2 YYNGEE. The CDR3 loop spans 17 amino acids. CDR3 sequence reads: CASSVEGMRGNTDTQYF. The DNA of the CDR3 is TGTGCCAGCAGCGTGGAGGGGATGCGGGGGAACACAGATACGCAGTATTTT. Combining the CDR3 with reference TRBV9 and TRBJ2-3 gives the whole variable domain DSGVTQTPKHLITATGQRVTLRCSPRSGDLSVYWYQQSLDQGLQFLIQYYNGEERAKGNILERFSAQQFPDLHSELNLSSLELGDSALYFCASSVEGMRGNTDTQYFGPGTRLTVL.

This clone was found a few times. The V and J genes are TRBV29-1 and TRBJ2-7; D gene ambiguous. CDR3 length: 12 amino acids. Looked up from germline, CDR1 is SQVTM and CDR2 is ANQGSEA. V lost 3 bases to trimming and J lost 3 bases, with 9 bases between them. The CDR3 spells CSVEDGFYEQYF. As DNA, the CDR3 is TGCAGCGTTGAGGATGGGTTCTACGAGCAGTACTTC.

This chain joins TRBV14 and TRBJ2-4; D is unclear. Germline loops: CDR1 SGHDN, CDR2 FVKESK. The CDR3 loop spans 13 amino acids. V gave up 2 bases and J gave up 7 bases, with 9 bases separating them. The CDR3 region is CASSQKSWNIQYF. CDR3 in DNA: TGTGCCAGCAGCCAAAAAAGCTGGAACATTCAGTACTTC.

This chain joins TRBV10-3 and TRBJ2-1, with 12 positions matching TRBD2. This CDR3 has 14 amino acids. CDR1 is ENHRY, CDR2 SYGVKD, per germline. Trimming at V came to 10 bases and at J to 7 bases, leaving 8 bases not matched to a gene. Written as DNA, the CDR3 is TGTGCCACCGCTAGACTAGCGGGAGATAATGAGCAGTTCTTC. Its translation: CATARLAGDNEQFF.

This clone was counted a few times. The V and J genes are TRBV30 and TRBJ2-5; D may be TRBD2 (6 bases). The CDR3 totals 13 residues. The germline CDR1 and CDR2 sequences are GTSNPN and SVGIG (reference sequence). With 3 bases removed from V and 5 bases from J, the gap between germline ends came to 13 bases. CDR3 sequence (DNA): TGTGCCTGGAGGGCGGGGACCTGGGAGACCCAGTACTTC. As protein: CAWRAGTWETQYF.

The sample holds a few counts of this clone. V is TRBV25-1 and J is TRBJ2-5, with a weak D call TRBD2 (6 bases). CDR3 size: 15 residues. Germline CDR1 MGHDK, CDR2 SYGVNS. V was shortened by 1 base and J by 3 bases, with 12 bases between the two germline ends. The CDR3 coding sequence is TGTGCCAGCAGTGAATTGGGAGGATCTGAAGAGACCCAGTACTTC. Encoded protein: CASSELGGSEETQYF.

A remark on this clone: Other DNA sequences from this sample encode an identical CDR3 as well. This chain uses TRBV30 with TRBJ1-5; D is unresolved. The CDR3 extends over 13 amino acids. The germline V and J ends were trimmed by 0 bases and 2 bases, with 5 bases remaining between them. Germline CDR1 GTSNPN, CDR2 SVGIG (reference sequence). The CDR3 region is CAWSVLGNQPQHF. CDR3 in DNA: TGTGCCTGGAGTGTTCTGGGCAATCAGCCCCAGCATTTT. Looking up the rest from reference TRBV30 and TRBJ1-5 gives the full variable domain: SQTIHQWPATLVQPVGSPLSLECTVEGTSNPNLYWYRQAAGRGLQLLFYSVGIGQISSEVPQNLSASRPQDRQFILSSKKLLLSDSGFYLCAWSVLGNQPQHFGDGTRLSIL.

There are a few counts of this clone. CDR3 bases: TGTGCCAGCAGCTTAGCTACTGGAGGGGGCCAAGAGACCCAGTACTTC. Its protein product is CASSLATGGGQETQYF. V and J are TRBV7-9 and TRBJ2-5, with D perhaps matching TRBD1 or TRBD2 (6 bases each). CDR1 is SEHNR and CDR2 is FQNEAQ in the germline V gene (reference sequence). This CDR3 has 16 residues. V was trimmed by 0 bases and J by 1 base, leaving 12 bases between them.

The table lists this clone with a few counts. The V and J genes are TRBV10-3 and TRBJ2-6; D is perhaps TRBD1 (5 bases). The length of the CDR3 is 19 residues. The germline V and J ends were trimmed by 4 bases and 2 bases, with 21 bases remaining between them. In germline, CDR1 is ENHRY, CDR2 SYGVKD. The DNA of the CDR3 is TGTGCCATCAGTGTTCTGGGGCAGGGTACCCAAACTGGGGCCAACGTCCTGACTTTC. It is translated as CAISVLGQGTQTGANVLTF.

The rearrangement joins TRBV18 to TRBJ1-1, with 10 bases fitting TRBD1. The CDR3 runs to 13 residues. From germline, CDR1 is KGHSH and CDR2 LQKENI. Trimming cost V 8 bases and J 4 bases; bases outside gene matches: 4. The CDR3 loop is CASLRDRGTEAFF. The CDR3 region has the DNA TGTGCCAGCCTCCGGGACAGGGGCACTGAAGCTTTCTTT.

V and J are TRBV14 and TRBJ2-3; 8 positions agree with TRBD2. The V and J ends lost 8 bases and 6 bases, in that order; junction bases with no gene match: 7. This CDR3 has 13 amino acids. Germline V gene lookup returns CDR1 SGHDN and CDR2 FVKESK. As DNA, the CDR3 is TGTGCCAGCGCGAGACTAGCGAGGGATACGCAGTATTTT. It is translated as CASARLARDTQYF.

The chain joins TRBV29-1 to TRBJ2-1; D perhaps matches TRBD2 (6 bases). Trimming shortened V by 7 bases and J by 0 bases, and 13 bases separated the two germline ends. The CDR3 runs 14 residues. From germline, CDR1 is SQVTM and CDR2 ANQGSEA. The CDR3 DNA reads TGCAGCGGCCGGGACTCAAGCTCCTACAATGAGCAGTTCTTC. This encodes CSGRDSSSYNEQFF.